This is a list of T cell receptor beta chains from one sample in a study of cytomegalovirus exposure and HLA in healthy donors. Generated by immunoSEQ multiplex PCR, the TCRdb table keeps only in-frame clones and is missing some. This sample yields 120,000 to 150,000 clones, of which approximately 9% are seen a single time; around 1.9% belongs to the top ten. The specimen sequenced was PBMCs. The receptors come from a male donor in good health and CMV-seronegative. Both conserved end residues are trimmed from each CDR3. Fields, in order: J gene, V gene, CDR3 protein.

TRBJ2-7	TRBV10-3	AIGGARGRALGQY
TRBJ1-1	TRBV5-1	ASSLGGAGTEAF
TRBJ2-3	TRBV2	ASRRASGRANADTQY
TRBJ2-2	TRBV5-4	ASTLRGRETDTGELF
TRBJ2-7	TRBV9	ASSVGASGSYEQY
TRBJ2-1	TRBV7-3	ASSPTSAGREQF
TRBJ1-1	TRBV21-1	ASSKGGRGEITEAF
TRBJ2-5	TRBV2	ASSGNRFQETQY
TRBJ2-3	TRBV4-3	ASSQAQREGLDTQY
TRBJ2-7	TRBV28	ASSLSREGYEQY
TRBJ1-1	TRBV19	ASSIEGANTEAF
TRBJ2-7	TRBV7-2	ASSSSGRKGEQY
TRBJ1-4	TRBV6-1	ASSESRGTNEKLF
TRBJ2-2	TRBV11-3	ASETGGTGELF
TRBJ2-7	TRBV19	ASSIVTGSSYEQY
TRBJ2-3	TRBV2	ASTGTSGRAADTQY
TRBJ1-4	TRBV6-5	ASRPRQGSEKLF